The rows below give T cell receptor beta chains drawn from one sample of a study of cytomegalovirus exposure and HLA in healthy donors. Produced via immunoSEQ multiplex PCR; TCRdb's table is partial and in-frame only. Of approximately 140,000 clones in the sample, 73% are singletons; the top ten hold over 1%. The sequenced material came from PBMCs. These receptors were collected from a woman aged 35 to 49 in good health and CMV-seronegative. CDR3s include the opening cysteine and the closing phenylalanine or tryptophan. A D gene is named only where the DNA matches it firmly. The size entry is marked missing in some rows and otherwise reads once, few, many or a size class.

size	V	D	J	CDR3	DNA
NA	TRBV5-6	NA	TRBJ2-5	CASSLLTPGEETQYF	TGTGCCAGCAGCTTGTTGACTCCAGGGGAAGAGACCCAGTACTTC
NA	TRBV2	TRBD1	TRBJ1-3	CASSERGQGSYNTIYF	TGTGCCAGCAGTGAACGGGGACAGGGGAGTTACAACACCATATATTTT
NA	TRBV7-8	NA	TRBJ2-3	CASSTVAVDTQYF	TGTGCCAGCAGCACCGTTGCGGTAGATACGCAGTATTTT
NA	TRBV10-3	NA	TRBJ2-6	CAISDSGPGANVLTF	TGTGCCATCAGTGATTCAGGTCCTGGGGCCAACGTCCTGACTTTC
few	TRBV9	NA	TRBJ1-6	CASSVGGEDSPLHF	TGTGCCAGCAGCGTAGGGGGGGAAGATTCACCCCTCCACTTT
NA	TRBV6-1	NA	TRBJ1-2	CASSRLDRNYGYTF	TGTGCCAGCAGCCGATTAGACAGAAACTATGGCTACACCTTC
NA	TRBV5-4	NA	TRBJ2-5	CASSLVAEETQYF	TGTGCCAGCAGCTTGGTGGCAGAAGAGACCCAGTACTTC
NA	TRBV5-1	TRBD1	TRBJ2-5	CASSLGQGGQETQYF	TGCGCCAGCAGCTTAGGACAGGGGGGGCAAGAGACCCAGTACTTC
NA	TRBV9	TRBD2	TRBJ2-1	CASSGLAGGLWNEQFF	TGTGCCAGCAGCGGTCTAGCGGGGGGGCTTTGGAATGAGCAGTTCTTC
NA	TRBV20-1	NA	TRBJ1-2	CSARGPGGYTF	TGCAGTGCTAGGGGCCCAGGTGGCTACACCTTC
NA	TRBV5-4	TRBD2	TRBJ2-5	CASSPGTSGGYSETQYF	TGTGCCAGCAGCCCGGGGACTAGCGGGGGATATTCCGAGACCCAGTACTTC
few	TRBV5-1	TRBD1	TRBJ1-1	CASRQSPTGAMRLNTEAFF	TGCGCCAGCAGACAATCACCGACAGGGGCTATGCGCCTTAACACTGAAGCTTTCTTT
few	TRBV29-1	NA	TRBJ1-5	CSVRQSNNQPQHF	TGCAGCGTTCGACAGAGTAACAATCAGCCCCAGCATTTT
NA	TRBV25-1	NA	TRBJ1-1	CASSEYVTGTEAFF	TGTGCCAGCAGTGAATATGTCACGGGAACCGAAGCTTTCTTT
NA	TRBV19	TRBD1	TRBJ1-1	CASSTWTGANTEAFF	TGTGCCAGTAGTACATGGACAGGGGCGAACACTGAAGCTTTCTTT
NA	TRBV5-4	TRBD1	TRBJ2-2	CASSLPGQLTGELFF	TGTGCCAGCAGCTTACCGGGACAGCTCACCGGGGAGCTGTTTTTT
NA	TRBV4-1	TRBD1	TRBJ2-2	CASSQDRGQGLFF	TGCGCCAGCAGCCAAGATCGGGGACAGGGACTGTTTTTT
NA	TRBV9	TRBD1	TRBJ2-7	CASSGQGAYEQYF	TGTGCCAGCAGCGGACAGGGGGCGTACGAGCAGTACTTC
NA	TRBV7-9	TRBD1	TRBJ1-1	CASSNLQGAIAFF	TGTGCCAGCAGTAACCTCCAGGGGGCGATTGCTTTCTTT
NA	TRBV5-1	TRBD2	TRBJ2-5	CASSFGGAGETQYF	TGCGCCAGCAGCTTCGGGGGGGCTGGGGAGACCCAGTACTTC
NA	TRBV25-1	NA	TRBJ2-1	CASSESGKHYNEQFF	TGTGCCAGCAGTGAATCGGGGAAACACTACAATGAGCAGTTCTTC
once	TRBV19	TRBD2	TRBJ2-1	CASSIETSATNEQFF	TGTGCCAGTAGTATCGAGACTAGCGCCACAAATGAGCAGTTCTTC
few	TRBV7-9	NA	TRBJ2-3	CASSLGLRRGAADTQYF	TGTGCCAGCAGCTTAGGCTTGCGGAGAGGTGCGGCAGATACGCAGTATTTT
NA	TRBV19	NA	TRBJ1-2	CASSPNQGPLDGYTF	TGTGCCAGTAGTCCCAATCAGGGCCCACTTGATGGCTACACCTTC
few	TRBV2	NA	TRBJ1-6	CASRAGRHNSPLHF	TGTGCCAGCAGGGCGGGACGCCATAATTCACCCCTCCACTTT
NA	TRBV11-2	TRBD2	TRBJ2-3	CASSFPTMTSGEVDTQYF	TGTGCCAGCAGCTTCCCAACGATGACTAGCGGGGAGGTAGATACGCAGTATTTT
NA	TRBV7-9	TRBD2	TRBJ2-3	CAAPLSGGAEDTQYF	TGTGCCGCACCTTTGAGCGGGGGGGCGGAAGATACGCAGTATTTT
NA	TRBV5-8	TRBD1	TRBJ1-4	CASSRQGNEKLFF	TGTGCCAGCAGCCGACAGGGGAATGAAAAACTGTTTTTT
NA	TRBV4-3	NA	TRBJ1-1	CASSQGFMNTEAFF	TGCGCCAGCAGCCAAGGTTTCATGAACACTGAAGCTTTCTTT
NA	TRBV9	NA	TRBJ1-1	CASSQWLNTEAFF	TGTGCCAGCAGCCAGTGGTTGAACACTGAAGCTTTCTTT
once	TRBV19	NA	TRBJ1-1	CASNPGNTEAFF	TGTGCCAGTAATCCGGGGAACACTGAAGCTTTCTTT
NA	TRBV5-6	TRBD1	TRBJ2-5	CASSATGSQETQYF	TGTGCCAGCAGCGCGACAGGGTCCCAAGAGACCCAGTACTTC
NA	TRBV7-9	NA	TRBJ2-1	CASTRGGSYNEQFF	TGTGCCAGCACTAGGGGGGGGTCCTACAATGAGCAGTTCTTC
NA	TRBV7-7	TRBD1	TRBJ1-1	CASSPRQGSTEAFF	TGTGCTAGCAGCCCACGACAGGGGAGCACTGAAGCTTTCTTT
NA	TRBV5-1	NA	TRBJ1-4	CASSSGTGGTNEKLFF	TGCGCCAGCAGCTCCGGGACGGGGGGAACTAATGAAAAACTGTTTTTT
few	TRBV27	TRBD1	TRBJ1-2	CASRPGTGNYGYTF	TGTGCCAGCAGGCCCGGGACAGGGAACTATGGCTACACCTTC
NA	TRBV11-2	TRBD2	TRBJ2-3	CASSLVASGGAADTQYF	TGTGCCAGCAGCTTAGTTGCCTCGGGGGGGGCGGCAGATACGCAGTATTTT
few	TRBV29-1	NA	TRBJ2-7	CSVSTRGRRYEQYF	TGCAGCGTGTCGACCAGGGGACGACGCTACGAGCAGTACTTC
NA	TRBV14	NA	TRBJ1-1	CASSQDRGRTFF	TGTGCCAGCAGCCAAGATCGAGGGAGGACTTTCTTT
few	TRBV2	TRBD1	TRBJ1-5	CASAGQGALGEPQHF	TGTGCCAGTGCGGGGCAGGGGGCTCTCGGGGAGCCCCAGCATTTT
NA	TRBV28	TRBD1	TRBJ1-2	CASSLTGSFDLYGYTF	TGTGCCAGCAGTTTGACAGGGAGTTTCGATCTCTATGGCTACACCTTC
few	TRBV4-3	NA	TRBJ1-2	CASSQDWVSTGGAFEGYTF	TGCGCCAGCAGCCAAGATTGGGTTTCGACGGGGGGAGCATTTGAAGGCTACACCTTC
NA	TRBV4-1	TRBD1	TRBJ1-4	CATADAGTGDEKLFF	TGCGCCACCGCCGATGCCGGGACAGGGGACGAAAAACTGTTTTTT
NA	TRBV11-1	NA	TRBJ1-1	CASSPNRVNTEAFF	TGTGCCAGCAGCCCCAACCGGGTGAACACTGAAGCTTTCTTT
NA	TRBV7-9	NA	TRBJ1-2	CASSSWDIYGYTF	TGTGCCAGCAGCTCCTGGGACATCTATGGCTACACCTTC
NA	TRBV9	NA	TRBJ1-2	CASSALRSPGYTF	TGTGCCAGCAGCGCACTACGGTCTCCTGGCTACACCTTC
NA	TRBV27	TRBD2	TRBJ2-5	CASSLVAGGLRETQYF	TGTGCCAGCAGTTTGGTAGCGGGGGGGCTAAGAGAGACCCAGTACTTC
few	TRBV21-1	NA	TRBJ1-4	CASSKAGADREVFNEKLFF	TGTGCCAGCAGCAAAGCTGGCGCGGACAGGGAAGTTTTTAATGAAAAACTGTTTTTT
NA	TRBV20-1	NA	TRBJ1-2	CSARVGYGYTF	TGCAGTGCTAGAGTCGGCTATGGCTACACCTTC
NA	TRBV18	NA	TRBJ2-7	CASSSSQGDEQYF	TGTGCCAGCTCAAGCTCTCAGGGTGATGAGCAGTACTTC